The 18 T cell receptor beta chains in this list originate from one sample, sequenced in a study of blood T cell repertoires in COVID-19. TCRdb's table, derived via immunoSEQ multiplex PCR, lists solely in-frame clones and lacks some. The sample has some 46,000 clones, 83% seen once. The source material was peripheral blood. Receptors were obtained from a woman aged 80 or over with acute or convalescent COVID-19.

The rearrangement uses TRBV6-5 and TRBJ2-1, with TRBD1 matching 8 bases. CDR1 is MNHEY, CDR2 SVGAGI, per germline. V lost 8 bases, J lost 7 bases, and 10 bases stayed unmatched. The CDR3 has 14 amino acids. CDR3 residues: CASYRTGRANEQFF. The DNA of the CDR3 is TGTGCCAGCTATCGGACAGGGAGAGCGAATGAGCAGTTCTTC.

The gene calls are TRBV6-5 and TRBJ1-2; 11 nucleotides agree with TRBD1. This CDR3 region has 12 residues. The germline gives CDR1 MNHEY, CDR2 SVGAGI. With 11 bases clipped from V and 3 bases from J, the junction kept 2 bases outside the gene matches. The CDR3, as DNA: TGTGCCGGACAGGGGGCTTACTATGGCTACACCTTC. Translation gives CAGQGAYYGYTF.

The J gene is TRBJ2-7, the V gene TRBV5-1, with TRBD1 identical over 12 bases. The CDR3 contains 15 residues. Germline V gene data show CDR1 as SGHRS and CDR2 as YFSETQ. Trimming at V came to 2 bases and at J to 5 bases, leaving 5 bases not matched to a gene. The CDR3 nucleotides read TGCGCCAGCAGCTTCGCCGGGACAGGGGGCGACGAGCAGTACTTC. Encoded protein: CASSFAGTGGDEQYF.

This clone was observed a few times. The V call is TRBV30, the J call TRBJ2-7; 9 bases map to TRBD2. The germline CDR1 and CDR2 sequences are GTSNPN and SVGIG (reference sequence). This CDR3 has 13 residues. V was pared by 8 bases and J by 6 bases, with 11 bases of the junction left unmatched. CDR3 DNA: TGTGCCCGATCGCCAGCGGGGGGTCCCGAGCAGTACTTC. Protein product: CARSPAGGPEQYF. Variable domain in full (rest from reference TRBV30 and TRBJ2-7): SQTIHQWPATLVQPVGSPLSLECTVEGTSNPNLYWYRQAAGRGLQLLFYSVGIGQISSEVPQNLSASRPQDRQFILSSKKLLLSDSGFYLCARSPAGGPEQYFGPGTRLTVT.

V and J are TRBV18 and TRBJ1-3; TRBD1 might be the D (5 bases). V was pared by 0 bases and J by 4 bases, with 13 bases between. The CDR3 length is 16 residues. The germline gives CDR1 KGHSH, CDR2 LQKENI. The DNA for the CDR3 is TGTGCCAGCTCACCACCGTCAACAGGAGTAGGAAACACCATATATTTT. Translation gives CASSPPSTGVGNTIYF.

The chain joins TRBV11-1 to TRBJ2-1, with 11 bases aligning to TRBD2. The CDR3 runs 15 residues. Per germline, CDR1 SGHAT and CDR2 FQDESV (reference sequence). V shed 5 bases and J 12 bases; nucleotides not matched to a gene: 12. CDR3 sequence (DNA): TGTGCCAGCAGCGCACTAGCGGGGGAGCCAGCCGTGCAGTTCTTC. Translation: CASSALAGEPAVQFF.

The V and J genes are TRBV5-1 and TRBJ1-3; 11 bases align to TRBD1. With V trimmed by 4 bases and J by 3 bases, 12 bases remained unmatched. CDR3 length: 18 amino acids. Germline values: CDR1 SGHRS, CDR2 YFSETQ. The CDR3 region has the DNA TGCGCCAGCAGCGAGGACAGGGGGCCCTCGCAGTATGGAAACACCATATATTTT. This gives the protein CASSEDRGPSQYGNTIYF. The full variable domain, with the rest looked up from reference TRBV5-1 and TRBJ1-3, is KAGVTQTPRYLIKTRGQQVTLSCSPISGHRSVSWYQQTPGQGLQFLFEYFSETQRNKGNFPGRFSGRQFSNSRSEMNVSTLELGDSALYLCASSEDRGPSQYGNTIYFGEGSWLTVV.

This clone showed up just a few times. The V and J genes are TRBV6-5 and TRBJ2-7, with 10 bases matching TRBD1. The CDR3 contains 14 residues. Per the germline V gene, CDR1 is MNHEY and CDR2 is SVGAGI. The ends lost 4 bases at V and 7 bases at J; junction bases unmatched: 7. CDR3 bases: TGTGCCAGCAGTTCCGACAGGGGGCGCGGTGAGCAGTACTTC. This sequence encodes CASSSDRGRGEQYF.

The J gene is TRBJ1-2, the V gene TRBV6-5; maybe TRBD1 (6 bases). Trimming took off 10 bases at V and 2 bases at J, with 11 bases between the two ends. Germline loops: CDR1 MNHEY, CDR2 SVGAGI. The CDR3 is 12 amino acids. This chain's CDR3 is CATDRLNYGYTF. The CDR3 coding sequence is TGTGCCACCGACAGGCTAAACTATGGCTACACCTTC.

The rearrangement uses TRBV7-2 and TRBJ1-3; D remains ambiguous. V was pared by 2 bases and J by 0 bases, with 14 bases between. Germline V CDR1 and CDR2: SGHTA, FQGNSA. The length of the CDR3 is 17 residues. CDR3 protein: CASSLPTILNSGNTIYF. The CDR3 DNA reads as TGTGCCAGCAGCTTACCCACAATCCTCAACTCTGGAAACACCATATATTTT.

The sample holds a few counts of this clone. This chain joins TRBV30 and TRBJ1-4; tentative D call: TRBD1 (6 bases). The CDR3 runs to 13 residues. Trimming pared 3 bases from V and 8 bases from J, leaving 13 bases between. CDR1 and CDR2 (germline): GTSNPN, SVGIG (reference sequence). The CDR3 DNA reads as TGTGCCTGGAGCCACAGGGTGAGAGAAAAACTGTTTTTT. Translated, it gives CAWSHRVREKLFF.

This rearrangement joins TRBV4-1 to TRBJ1-5; possible D gene TRBD1, 5 bases. The germline V gene has CDR1 MGHRA and CDR2 YSYEKL. Deletions cut 3 bases from V and 4 bases from J, with 13 bases between. CDR3 size: 15 residues. CDR3 nucleotides: TGCGCCAGCAGCCAGTGGGACTCGCTTAATCAGCCCCAGCATTTT. Translated: CASSQWDSLNQPQHF.

The CDR3 reads CASSPVSGRGGPETQYF. The CDR3 nucleotides are TGCGCCAGCAGCCCCGTTTCCGGGCGGGGGGGCCCCGAGACCCAGTACTTC. This rearrangement joins TRBV10-1 to TRBJ2-5, with 9 bases identical to TRBD2. CDR1 and CDR2 from the germline V gene are WNHNN and SYGVQD (reference sequence). V gave up 6 bases and J gave up 5 bases; unmatched junction bases: 16. The CDR3 contains 17 residues.

The J gene is TRBJ2-1, the V gene TRBV3-1 (or the pseudogene TRBV3-2); 7 positions match TRBD2. J was trimmed by 0 bases and V by 2 bases; bases with no gene match: 4. This CDR3 has 16 residues. CDR1 is LGHDT, CDR2 YNNKEL, per germline (reference sequence). CDR3 amino acids: CASSQQAGSSYNEQFF. CDR3 DNA: TGTGCCAGCAGCCAACAAGCGGGGAGCTCCTACAATGAGCAGTTCTTC.

This clone was seen only once. The J gene is TRBJ1-2, the V gene TRBV2; no clear D gene. Germline V gene data show CDR1 as SNHLY and CDR2 as FYNNEI. V lost 5 bases, J lost 5 bases, and 9 bases lay in between. The CDR3 has 12 residues. DNA of the CDR3: TGTGCCAGCAGTTCCTGGGCTTATGGCTACACCTTC. As protein: CASSSWAYGYTF. Together with reference TRBV2 and TRBJ1-2, the CDR3 gives the full variable domain: EPEVTQTPSHQVTQMGQEVILRCVPISNHLYFYWYRQILGQKVEFLVSFYNNEISEKSEIFDDQFSVERPDGSNFTLKIRSTKLEDSAMYFCASSSWAYGYTFGSGTRLTVV.

The J gene is TRBJ2-1, the V gene TRBV7-9, with 7 positions matching TRBD1. V lost 1 base, J lost 0 bases, and 3 bases stayed unmatched. Germline V gives CDR1 SEHNR, CDR2 FQNEAQ (reference sequence). The CDR3 covers 16 residues. The CDR3 coding sequence is TGTGCCAGCAGCTTAGGGACAGGTCGCTCCTACAATGAGCAGTTCTTC. Encoded protein: CASSLGTGRSYNEQFF.

This chain uses TRBV6-4 with TRBJ1-2, with TRBD1 matching 7 bases. The CDR3 runs to 15 residues. The germline V gene has CDR1 MRHNA and CDR2 SNTAGT. The trim removed 6 bases at V and 0 bases at J, leaving 7 bases unmatched. The CDR3 protein is CASRRQGAANYGYTF. The CDR3 nucleotides are TGTGCCAGCAGACGACAGGGTGCTGCTAACTATGGCTACACCTTC.

The chain links TRBV19 to TRBJ2-4; 10 positions agree with TRBD1. V was pared by 2 bases and J by 15 bases, with 7 bases of the junction left unmatched. The CDR3 length is 13 residues. Germline V gene sequence: CDR1 LNHDA, CDR2 SQIVND (reference sequence). The CDR3 spells CASSIPGQGLWYF. The CDR3 DNA reads as TGTGCCAGTAGTATACCGGGACAGGGGCTTTGGTACTTC.